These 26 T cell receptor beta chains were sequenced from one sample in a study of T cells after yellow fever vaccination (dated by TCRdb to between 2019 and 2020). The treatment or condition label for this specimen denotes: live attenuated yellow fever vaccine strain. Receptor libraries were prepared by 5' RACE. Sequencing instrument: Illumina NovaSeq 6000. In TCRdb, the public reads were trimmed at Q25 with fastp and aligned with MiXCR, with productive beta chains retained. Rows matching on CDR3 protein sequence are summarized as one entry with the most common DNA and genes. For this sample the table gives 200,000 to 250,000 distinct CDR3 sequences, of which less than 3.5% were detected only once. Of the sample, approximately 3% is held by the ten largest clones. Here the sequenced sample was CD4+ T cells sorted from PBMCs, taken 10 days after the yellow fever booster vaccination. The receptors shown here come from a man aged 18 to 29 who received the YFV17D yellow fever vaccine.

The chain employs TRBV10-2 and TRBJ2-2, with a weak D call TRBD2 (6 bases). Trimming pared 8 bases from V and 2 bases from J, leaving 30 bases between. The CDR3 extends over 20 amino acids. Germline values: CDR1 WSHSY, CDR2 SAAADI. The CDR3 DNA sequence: TGCGCCAGCGGCGGGAAGGGTCCACGCAGGAACCGATCCAACACCGGGGAGCTGTTTTTT. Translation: CASGGKGPRRNRSNTGELFF.

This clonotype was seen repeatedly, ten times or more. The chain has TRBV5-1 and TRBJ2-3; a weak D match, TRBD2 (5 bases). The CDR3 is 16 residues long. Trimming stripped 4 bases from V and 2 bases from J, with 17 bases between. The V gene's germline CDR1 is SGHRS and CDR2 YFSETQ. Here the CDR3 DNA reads TGCGCCAGCAGCCCCGGACTCTCGACTCCCACAGATACGCAGTATTTT. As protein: CASSPGLSTPTDTQYF. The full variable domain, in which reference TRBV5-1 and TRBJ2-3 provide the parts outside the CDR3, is KAGVTQTPRYLIKTRGQQVTLSCSPISGHRSVSWYQQTPGQGLQFLFEYFSETQRNKGNFPGRFSGRQFSNSRSEMNVSTLELGDSALYLCASSPGLSTPTDTQYFGPGTRLTVL.

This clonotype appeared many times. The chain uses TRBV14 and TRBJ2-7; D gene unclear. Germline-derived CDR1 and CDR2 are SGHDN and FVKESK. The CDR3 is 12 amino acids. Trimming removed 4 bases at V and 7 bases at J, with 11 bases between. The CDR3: CASSRTPGEQYV. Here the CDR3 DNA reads TGTGCCAGCAGCCGAACCCCCGGTGAGCAGTACGTC.

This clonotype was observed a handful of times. The CDR3 coding sequence is TGTGCCAGCAGCGTAGTAGATACGCAGTATTTT. This translates into CASSVVDTQYF. This sequence joins TRBV9 and TRBJ2-3, with D hard to call. V gave up 0 bases and J gave up 5 bases, with 1 base separating them. Germline V gives CDR1 SGDLS, CDR2 YYNGEE. This CDR3 is 11 amino acids long.

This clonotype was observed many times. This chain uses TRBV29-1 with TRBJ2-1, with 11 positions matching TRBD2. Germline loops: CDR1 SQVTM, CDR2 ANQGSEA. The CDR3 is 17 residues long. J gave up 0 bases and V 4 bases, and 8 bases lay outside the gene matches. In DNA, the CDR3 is TGCAGCGTTGTGAATAGCGGGGGGGGCAGCTCCTACAATGAGCAGTTCTTC. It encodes CSVVNSGGGSSYNEQFF.

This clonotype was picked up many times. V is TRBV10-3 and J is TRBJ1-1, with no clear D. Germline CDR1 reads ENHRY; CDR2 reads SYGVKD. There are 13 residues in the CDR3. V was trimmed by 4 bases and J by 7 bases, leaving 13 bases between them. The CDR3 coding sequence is TGTGCCATCAGTGGGCGGGTGTCTCATGAAGCTTTCTTT. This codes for CAISGRVSHEAFF.

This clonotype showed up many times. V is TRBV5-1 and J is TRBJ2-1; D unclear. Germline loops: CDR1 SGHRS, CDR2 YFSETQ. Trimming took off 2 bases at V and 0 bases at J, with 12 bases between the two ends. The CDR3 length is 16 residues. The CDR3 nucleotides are TGCGCCAGCAGCTTTTGGTCAGCCAGCTCCTACAATGAGCAGTTCTTC. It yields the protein CASSFWSASSYNEQFF.

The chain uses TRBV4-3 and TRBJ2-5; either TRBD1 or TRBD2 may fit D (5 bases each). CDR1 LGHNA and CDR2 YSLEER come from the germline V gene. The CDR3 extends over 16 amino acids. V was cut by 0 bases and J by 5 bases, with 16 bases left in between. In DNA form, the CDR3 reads TGCGCCAGCAGCCAAGATGGTCAGGGACCTTGGGAGACCCAGTACTTC. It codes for CASSQDGQGPWETQYF.

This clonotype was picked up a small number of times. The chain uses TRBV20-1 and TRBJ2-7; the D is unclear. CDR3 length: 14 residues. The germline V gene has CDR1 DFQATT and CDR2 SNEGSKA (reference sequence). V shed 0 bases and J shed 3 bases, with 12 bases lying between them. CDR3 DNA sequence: TGCAGTGCTAGAGACTCGCACAGCTTCTACGAGCAGTACTTC. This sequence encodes CSARDSHSFYEQYF.

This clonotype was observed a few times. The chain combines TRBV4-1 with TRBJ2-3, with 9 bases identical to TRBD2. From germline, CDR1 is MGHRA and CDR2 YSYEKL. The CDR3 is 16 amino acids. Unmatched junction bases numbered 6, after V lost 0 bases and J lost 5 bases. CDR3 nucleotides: TGCGCCAGCAGCCAAGATGCCAGCGGGGGGATAGATACGCAGTATTTT. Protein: CASSQDASGGIDTQYF.

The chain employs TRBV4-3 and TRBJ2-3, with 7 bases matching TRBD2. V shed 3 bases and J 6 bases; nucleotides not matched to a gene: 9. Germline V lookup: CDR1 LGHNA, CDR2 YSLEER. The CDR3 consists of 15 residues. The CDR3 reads CASSQNPSGRDTQYF. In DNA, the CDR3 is TGCGCCAGCAGCCAGAACCCTAGCGGTCGGGATACGCAGTATTTT.

CDR3 residues: CASSLYRTGGDQPQHF. DNA for the CDR3: TGTGCCAGCAGCTTGTATAGGACGGGGGGGGATCAGCCCCAGCATTTT. The chain couples TRBV5-5 to TRBJ1-5, with a possible D match to TRBD1 (5 bases). Between the trimmed V and J ends, which lost 1 base and 5 bases, there was a span of 16 bases. Per germline, CDR1 SGHKS and CDR2 YYEKEE (reference sequence). This CDR3 comprises 16 residues.

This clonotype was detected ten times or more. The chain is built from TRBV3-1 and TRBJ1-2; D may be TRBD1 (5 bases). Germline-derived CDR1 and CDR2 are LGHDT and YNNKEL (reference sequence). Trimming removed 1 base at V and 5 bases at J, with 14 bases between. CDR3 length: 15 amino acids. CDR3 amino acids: CASSQGRGVEYGYTF. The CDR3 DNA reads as TGTGCCAGCAGCCAAGGCCGGGGGGTGGAGTATGGCTACACCTTC. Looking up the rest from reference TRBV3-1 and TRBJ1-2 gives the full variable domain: DTAVSQTPKYLVTQMGNDKSIKCEQNLGHDTMYWYKQDSKKFLKIMFSYNNKELIINETVPNRFSPKSPDKAHLNLHINSLELGDSAVYFCASSQGRGVEYGYTFGSGTRLTVV.

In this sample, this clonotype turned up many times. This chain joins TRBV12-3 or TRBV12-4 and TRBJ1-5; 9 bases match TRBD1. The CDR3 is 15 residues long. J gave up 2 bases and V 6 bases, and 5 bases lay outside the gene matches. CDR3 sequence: CASRAGQGGNQPQHF. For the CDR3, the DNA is TGTGCCAGCAGGGCGGGACAGGGAGGCAATCAGCCCCAGCATTTT.

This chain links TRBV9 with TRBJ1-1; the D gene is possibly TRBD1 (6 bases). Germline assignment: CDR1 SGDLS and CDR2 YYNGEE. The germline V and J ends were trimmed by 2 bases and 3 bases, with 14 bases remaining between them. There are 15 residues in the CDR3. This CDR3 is CASSVRDIAYTEAFF. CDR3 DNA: TGTGCCAGCAGCGTTCGGGACATTGCTTACACTGAAGCTTTCTTT.

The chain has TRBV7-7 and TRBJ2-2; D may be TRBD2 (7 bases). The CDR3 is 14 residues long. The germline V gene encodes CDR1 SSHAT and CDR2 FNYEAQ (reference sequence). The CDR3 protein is CATTRGAGTGELFF. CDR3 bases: TGTGCTACCACTCGGGGGGCGGGCACCGGGGAGCTGTTTTTT.

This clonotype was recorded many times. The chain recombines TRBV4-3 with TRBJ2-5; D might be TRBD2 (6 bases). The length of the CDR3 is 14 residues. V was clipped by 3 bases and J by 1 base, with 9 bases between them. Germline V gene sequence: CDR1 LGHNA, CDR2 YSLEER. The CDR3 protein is CASSQNSGQETQYF. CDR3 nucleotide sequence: TGCGCCAGCAGCCAGAATAGCGGCCAAGAGACCCAGTACTTC.

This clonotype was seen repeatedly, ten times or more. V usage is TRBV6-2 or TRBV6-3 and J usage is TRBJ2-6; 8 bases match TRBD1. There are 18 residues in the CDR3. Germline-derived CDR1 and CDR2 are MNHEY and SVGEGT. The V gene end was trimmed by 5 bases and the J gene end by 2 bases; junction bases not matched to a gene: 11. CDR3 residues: CASSRSRDRWTGANVLTF. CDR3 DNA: TGTGCCAGCAGTCGTAGCCGGGACAGGTGGACTGGGGCCAACGTCCTGACTTTC.

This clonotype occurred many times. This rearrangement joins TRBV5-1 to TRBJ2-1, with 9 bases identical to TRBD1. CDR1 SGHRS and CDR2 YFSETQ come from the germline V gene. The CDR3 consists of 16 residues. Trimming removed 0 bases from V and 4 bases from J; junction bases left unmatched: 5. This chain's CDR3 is CASSLVAGQGYNEQFF. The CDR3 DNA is TGCGCCAGCAGCTTGGTCGCGGGACAGGGATACAATGAGCAGTTCTTC. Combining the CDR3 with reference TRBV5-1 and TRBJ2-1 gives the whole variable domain KAGVTQTPRYLIKTRGQQVTLSCSPISGHRSVSWYQQTPGQGLQFLFEYFSETQRNKGNFPGRFSGRQFSNSRSEMNVSTLELGDSALYLCASSLVAGQGYNEQFFGPGTRLTVL.

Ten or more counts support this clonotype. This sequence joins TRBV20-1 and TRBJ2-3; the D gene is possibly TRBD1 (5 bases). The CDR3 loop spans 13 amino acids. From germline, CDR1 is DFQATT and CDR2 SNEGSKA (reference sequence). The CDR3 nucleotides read TGCAGGCTGACAGACTCAAGGACAGATACGCAGTATTTT. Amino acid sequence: CRLTDSRTDTQYF.

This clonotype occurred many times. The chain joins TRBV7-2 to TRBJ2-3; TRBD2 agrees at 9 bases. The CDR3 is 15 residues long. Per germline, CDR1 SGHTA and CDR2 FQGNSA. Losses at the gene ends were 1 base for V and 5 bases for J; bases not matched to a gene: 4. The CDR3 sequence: CASSLVAGGRDTQYF. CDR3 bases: TGTGCCAGCAGCTTAGTTGCGGGGGGGCGAGATACGCAGTATTTT.

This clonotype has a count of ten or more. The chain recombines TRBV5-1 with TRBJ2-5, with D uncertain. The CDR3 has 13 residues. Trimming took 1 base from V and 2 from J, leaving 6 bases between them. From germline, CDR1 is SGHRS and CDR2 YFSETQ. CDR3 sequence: CASSLQQQETQYF. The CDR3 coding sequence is TGCGCCAGCAGCTTGCAACAGCAAGAGACCCAGTACTTC. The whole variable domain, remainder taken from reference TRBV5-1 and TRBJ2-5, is KAGVTQTPRYLIKTRGQQVTLSCSPISGHRSVSWYQQTPGQGLQFLFEYFSETQRNKGNFPGRFSGRQFSNSRSEMNVSTLELGDSALYLCASSLQQQETQYFGPGTRLLVL.

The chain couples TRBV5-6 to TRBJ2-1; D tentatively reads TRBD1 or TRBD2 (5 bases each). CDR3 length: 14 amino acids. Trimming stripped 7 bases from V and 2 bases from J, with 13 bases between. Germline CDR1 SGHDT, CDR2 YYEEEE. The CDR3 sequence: CASLPLGAYNEQFF. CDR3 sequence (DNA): TGTGCCAGCCTTCCCCTGGGGGCCTACAATGAGCAGTTCTTC.

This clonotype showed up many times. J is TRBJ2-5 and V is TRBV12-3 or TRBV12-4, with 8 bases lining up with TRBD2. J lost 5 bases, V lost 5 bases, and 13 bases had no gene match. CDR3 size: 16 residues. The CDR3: CASSPLAGADLETQYF. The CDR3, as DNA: TGTGCCAGCAGTCCCCTAGCGGGCGCTGATCTGGAGACCCAGTACTTC.

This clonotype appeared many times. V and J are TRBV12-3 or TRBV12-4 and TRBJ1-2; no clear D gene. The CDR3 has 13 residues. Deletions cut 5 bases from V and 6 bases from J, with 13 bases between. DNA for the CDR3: TGTGCCAGCAGTGTCCTAGGTGTGGATGGCTACACCTTC. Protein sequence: CASSVLGVDGYTF.

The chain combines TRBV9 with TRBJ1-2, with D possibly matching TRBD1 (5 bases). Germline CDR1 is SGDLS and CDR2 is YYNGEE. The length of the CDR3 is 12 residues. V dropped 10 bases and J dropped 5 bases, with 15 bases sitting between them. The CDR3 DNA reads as TGTGCCCGCTACCGACAGTTATATGGCTACACCTTC. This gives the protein CARYRQLYGYTF.